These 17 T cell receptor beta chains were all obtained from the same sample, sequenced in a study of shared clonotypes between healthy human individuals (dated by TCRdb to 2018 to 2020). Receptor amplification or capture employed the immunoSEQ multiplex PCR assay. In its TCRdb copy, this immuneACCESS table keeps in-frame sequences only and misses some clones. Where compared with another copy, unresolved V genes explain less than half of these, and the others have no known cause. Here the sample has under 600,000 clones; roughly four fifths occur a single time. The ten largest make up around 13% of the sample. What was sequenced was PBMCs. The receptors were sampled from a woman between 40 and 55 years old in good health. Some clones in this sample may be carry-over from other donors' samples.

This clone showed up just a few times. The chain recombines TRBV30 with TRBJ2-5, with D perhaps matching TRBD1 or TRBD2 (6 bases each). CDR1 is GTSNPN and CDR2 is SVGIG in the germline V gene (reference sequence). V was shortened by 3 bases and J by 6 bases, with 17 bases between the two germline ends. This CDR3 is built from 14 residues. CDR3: CAWRGLGGGKTQYF. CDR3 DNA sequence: TGTGCCTGGAGGGGGTTGGGGGGCGGAAAGACCCAGTACTTC.

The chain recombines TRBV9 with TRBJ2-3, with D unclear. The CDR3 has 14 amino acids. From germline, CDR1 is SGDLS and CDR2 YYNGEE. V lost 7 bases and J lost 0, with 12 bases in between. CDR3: CASSSDSSTDTQYF. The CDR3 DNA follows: TGTGCCAGCTCCAGTGATTCTAGCACAGATACGCAGTATTTT.

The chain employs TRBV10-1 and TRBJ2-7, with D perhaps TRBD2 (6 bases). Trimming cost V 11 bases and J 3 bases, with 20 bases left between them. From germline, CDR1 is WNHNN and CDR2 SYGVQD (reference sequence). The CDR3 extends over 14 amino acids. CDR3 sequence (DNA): TGCGCCCGACCAACCCTGAAGGACTACTACGAGCAGTACTTC. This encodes CARPTLKDYYEQYF.

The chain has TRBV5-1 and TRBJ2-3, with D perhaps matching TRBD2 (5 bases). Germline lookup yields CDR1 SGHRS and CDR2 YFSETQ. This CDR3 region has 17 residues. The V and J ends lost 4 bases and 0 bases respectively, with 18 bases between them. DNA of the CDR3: TGCGCCAGCAGCGTCGGCGTAGCGCGACCTAGCACAGATACGCAGTATTTT. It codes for CASSVGVARPSTDTQYF.

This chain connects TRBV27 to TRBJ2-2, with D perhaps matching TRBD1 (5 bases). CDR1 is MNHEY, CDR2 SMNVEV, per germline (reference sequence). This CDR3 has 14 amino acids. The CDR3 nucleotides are TGTGCTTCGCGCCGGGCCAGGGATGTCGGGGAGCTGTTTTTT. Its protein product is CASRRARDVGELFF.

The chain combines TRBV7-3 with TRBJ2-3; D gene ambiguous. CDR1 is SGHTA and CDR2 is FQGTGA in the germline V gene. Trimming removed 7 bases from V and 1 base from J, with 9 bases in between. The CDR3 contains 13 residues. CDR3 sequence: CASTQTGTDTQYF. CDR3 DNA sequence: TGTGCCAGCACCCAAACAGGCACAGATACGCAGTATTTT.

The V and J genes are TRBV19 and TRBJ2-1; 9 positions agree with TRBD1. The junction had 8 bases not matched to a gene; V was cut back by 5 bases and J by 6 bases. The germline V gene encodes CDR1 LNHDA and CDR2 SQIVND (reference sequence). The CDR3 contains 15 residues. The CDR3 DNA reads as TGTGCCAGTAGTCTGGACAGGGGAGTTCGCAATGAGCAGTTCTTC. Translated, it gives CASSLDRGVRNEQFF.

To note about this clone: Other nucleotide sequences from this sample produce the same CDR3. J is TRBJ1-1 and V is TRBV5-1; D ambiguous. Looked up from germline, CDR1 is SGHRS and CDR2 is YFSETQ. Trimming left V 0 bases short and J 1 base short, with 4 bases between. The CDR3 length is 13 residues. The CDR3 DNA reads TGCGCCAGCAGCTTGGGCACGAACACTGAAGCTTTCTTT. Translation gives CASSLGTNTEAFF.

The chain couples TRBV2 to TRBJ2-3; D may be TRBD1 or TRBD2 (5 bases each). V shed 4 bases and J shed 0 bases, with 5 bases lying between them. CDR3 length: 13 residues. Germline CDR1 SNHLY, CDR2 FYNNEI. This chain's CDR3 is CASSGDSTDTQYF. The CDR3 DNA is TGTGCCAGCAGTGGGGACAGCACAGATACGCAGTATTTT.

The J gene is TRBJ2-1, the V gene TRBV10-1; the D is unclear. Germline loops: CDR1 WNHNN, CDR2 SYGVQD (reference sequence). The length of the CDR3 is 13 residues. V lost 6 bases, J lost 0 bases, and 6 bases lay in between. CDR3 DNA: TGCGCCAGCAGCCGCAGCTCCTACAATGAGCAGTTCTTC. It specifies CASSRSSYNEQFF.

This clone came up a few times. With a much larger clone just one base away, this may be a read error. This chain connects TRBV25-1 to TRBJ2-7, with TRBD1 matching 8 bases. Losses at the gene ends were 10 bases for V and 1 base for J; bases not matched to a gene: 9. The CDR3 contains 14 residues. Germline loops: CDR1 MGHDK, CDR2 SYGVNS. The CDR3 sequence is CANGGQGRSYEQYF. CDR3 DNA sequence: TGTGCCAACGGCGGACAGGGTCGATCCTACGAGCAGTACTTC.

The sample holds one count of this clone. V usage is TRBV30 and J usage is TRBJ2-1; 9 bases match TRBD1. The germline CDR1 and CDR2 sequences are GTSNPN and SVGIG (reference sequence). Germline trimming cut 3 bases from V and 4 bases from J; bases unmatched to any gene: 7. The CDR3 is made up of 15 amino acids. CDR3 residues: CAWSRGQGWYNEQFF. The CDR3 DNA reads TGTGCCTGGAGCCGAGGACAGGGGTGGTACAATGAGCAGTTCTTC.

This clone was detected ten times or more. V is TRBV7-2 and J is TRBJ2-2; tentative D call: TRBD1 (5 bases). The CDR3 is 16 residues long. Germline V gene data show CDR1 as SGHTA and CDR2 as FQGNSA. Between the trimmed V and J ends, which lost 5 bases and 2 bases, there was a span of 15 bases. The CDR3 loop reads CASSPFGAANTGELFF. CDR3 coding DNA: TGTGCCAGCAGCCCCTTTGGGGCAGCTAACACCGGGGAGCTGTTTTTT.

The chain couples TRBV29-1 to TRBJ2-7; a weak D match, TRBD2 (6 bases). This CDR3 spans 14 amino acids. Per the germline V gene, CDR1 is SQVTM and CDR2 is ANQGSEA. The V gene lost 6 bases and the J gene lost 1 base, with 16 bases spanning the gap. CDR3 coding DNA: TGCAGCGTACGTCGTAGCGGAGAATCCTACGAGCAGTACTTC. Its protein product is CSVRRSGESYEQYF.

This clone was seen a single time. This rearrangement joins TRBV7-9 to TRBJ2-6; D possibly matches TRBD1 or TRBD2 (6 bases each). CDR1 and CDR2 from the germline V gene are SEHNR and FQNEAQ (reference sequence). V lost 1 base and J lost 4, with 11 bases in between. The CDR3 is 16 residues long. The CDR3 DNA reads TGTGCCAGCAGCTTAGATGGGGGGCCCGGGGCCAACGTCCTGACTTTC. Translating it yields CASSLDGGPGANVLTF.

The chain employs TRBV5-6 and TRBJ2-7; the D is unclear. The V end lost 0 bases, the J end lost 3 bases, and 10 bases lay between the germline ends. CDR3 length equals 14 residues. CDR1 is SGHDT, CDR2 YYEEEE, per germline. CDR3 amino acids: CASSLEDVSYEQYF. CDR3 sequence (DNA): TGTGCCAGCAGCTTGGAGGACGTAAGCTACGAGCAGTACTTC.

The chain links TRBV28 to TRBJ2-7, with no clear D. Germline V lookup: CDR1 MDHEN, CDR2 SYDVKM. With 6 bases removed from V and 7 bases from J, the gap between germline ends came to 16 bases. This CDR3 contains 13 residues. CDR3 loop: CASRPPSDREQYF. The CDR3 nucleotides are TGTGCCAGCAGACCACCCTCGGACCGGGAGCAGTACTTC.